This T cell receptor beta chain came from a study of vaccination and CD4 T cells after COVID-19. Study overall: Post-vaccination specimens were collected at a median of roughly 69 days following dose two (range 14 to 241). Researchers treated cells with overlapping spike peptides taken from SARS-CoV-2, HCoV-NL63, HCoV-OC43 and HCoV-229E.

This clonotype was detected only once. Its matching antigen is unknown. The J segment lost 2 bases and the V segment lost 0 bases, leaving 1 base of the junction unmatched. Per germline, CDR1 MGHRA and CDR2 YSYEKL. The CDR3 sequence is 16 residues long. Documented treatment: approximately 9-day PBMC culture with coronavirus spike peptide pools or control peptides (ViraFEST assay). The Oncomine TCR Beta short-read assay was applied to DNA of cultured CD4+ T cells. Each CDR3 protein gets one entry after TCRdb re-called the PCR reads with MiXCR. The data show more than 7,000 distinct CDR3 sequences, with 61% seen just once and about 18% held by the top ten.

The sample in question was cultured CD4+ T cells from blood, obtained after SARS-CoV-2 vaccination. The chain uses TRBV4-1 and TRBJ1-1, with 12 bases lining up with TRBD1. The TCR sequence derives from a human donor with COVID-19. The chain's CDR3 is CASSQEGTGGNTEAFF. The CDR3 DNA follows: TGCGCCAGCAGCCAAGAGGGGACAGGGGGCAACACTGAAGCTTTCTTT.